This entry concerns a single TCR beta chain. Germline trimming cut 0 bases from V and 4 bases from J; bases unmatched to any gene: 4. Germline-derived CDR1 and CDR2 are ENHRY and SYGVKD. The CDR3 runs to 15 residues. This record belongs to a study of T cell changes during pregnancy in multiple sclerosis. Sequencing used immunoSEQ multiplex PCR; TCRdb keeps in-frame clones, though not all of them. The data show approximately 70,000 clones, with 91% seen just once and around 0.64% held by the top ten. This TCR was sampled from a female donor in good health, enrolled as a control in a pregnancy study. This chain uses TRBV10-3 with TRBJ1-2; 8 nucleotides line up with TRBD1. The material sequenced was peripheral blood, taken in the third trimester of pregnancy. The CDR3 region is CAISESTGEIYGYTF. The CDR3 bases are TGTGCCATCAGTGAGTCGACAGGGGAGATCTATGGCTACACCTTC.